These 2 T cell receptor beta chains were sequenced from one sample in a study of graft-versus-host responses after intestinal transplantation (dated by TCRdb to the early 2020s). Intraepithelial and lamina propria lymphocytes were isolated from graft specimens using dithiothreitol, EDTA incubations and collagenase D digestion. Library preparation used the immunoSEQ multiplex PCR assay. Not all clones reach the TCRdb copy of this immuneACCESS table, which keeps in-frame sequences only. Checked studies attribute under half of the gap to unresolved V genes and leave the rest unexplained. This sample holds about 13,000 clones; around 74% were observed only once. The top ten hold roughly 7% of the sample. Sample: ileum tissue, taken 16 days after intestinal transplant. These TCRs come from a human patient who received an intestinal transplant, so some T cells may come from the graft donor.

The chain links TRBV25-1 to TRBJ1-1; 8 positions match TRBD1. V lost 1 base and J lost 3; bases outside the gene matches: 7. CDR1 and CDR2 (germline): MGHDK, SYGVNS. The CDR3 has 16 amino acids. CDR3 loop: CASSESGGEGHTEAFF. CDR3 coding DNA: TGTGCCAGCAGTGAATCAGGGGGCGAAGGTCACACTGAAGCTTTCTTT.

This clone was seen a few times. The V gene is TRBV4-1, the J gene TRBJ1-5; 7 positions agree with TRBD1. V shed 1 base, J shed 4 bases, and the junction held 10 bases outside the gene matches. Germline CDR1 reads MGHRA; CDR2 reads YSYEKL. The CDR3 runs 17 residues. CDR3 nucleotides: TGCGCCAGCAGCCAAGTGAGGGGGCGGGCGCCTAATCAGCCCCAGCATTTT. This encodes CASSQVRGRAPNQPQHF.